These 25 T cell receptor beta chains were all obtained from the same sample, sequenced in a study of blood T cell repertoires in COVID-19. Profiled with immunoSEQ multiplex PCR; TCRdb holds only in-frame clones, not every one. The sample records 200,000 to 300,000 clones, approximately 86% being singletons. The specimen sequenced was peripheral blood. All receptors derive from a woman in her sixties or seventies with COVID-19, enrolled during active disease.

The chain uses TRBV7-9 and TRBJ2-7; 9 bases are a match to TRBD2. The V gene end was trimmed by 10 bases and the J gene end by 0 bases; junction bases not matched to a gene: 7. The CDR3 is made up of 14 amino acids. Germline V gene data show CDR1 as SEHNR and CDR2 as FQNEAQ (reference sequence). This chain's CDR3 is CATQGGRASYEQYF. In DNA, the CDR3 is TGTGCCACCCAGGGCGGGAGGGCCTCCTACGAGCAGTACTTC. The complete variable domain, with remaining parts taken from reference TRBV7-9 and TRBJ2-7, reads DTGVSQNPRHKITKRGQNVTFRCDPISEHNRLYWYRQTLGQGPEFLTYFQNEAQLEKSRLLSDRFSAERPKGSFSTLEIQRTEQGDSAMYLCATQGGRASYEQYFGPGTRLTVT.

The J gene is TRBJ1-1, the V gene TRBV19; D is uncertain. V gave up 3 bases and J gave up 1 base, with 9 bases separating them. Per the germline V gene, CDR1 is LNHDA and CDR2 is SQIVND (reference sequence). The length of the CDR3 is 14 residues. This chain's CDR3 is CASSIRSENTEAFF. The CDR3, as DNA: TGTGCCAGTAGTATTCGGTCTGAGAACACTGAAGCTTTCTTT.

This clone was found once. The chain combines TRBV10-3 with TRBJ2-2, with TRBD1 as a possible D gene (6 bases). The CDR3 covers 16 residues. Germline CDR1 ENHRY, CDR2 SYGVKD. V lost 0 bases, J lost 6 bases, and 14 bases lay in between. As DNA, the CDR3 is TGTGCCATCAGTGAGTCGGAAACAGGGTCGTCCGGGGAGCTGTTTTTT. This sequence encodes CAISESETGSSGELFF.

This rearrangement joins TRBV28 to TRBJ2-1; 11 nucleotides line up with TRBD2. The CDR3 totals 15 residues. After removal of 3 bases from V and 5 bases from J, the junction contained 3 bases not matched to a gene. Germline V gene data show CDR1 as MDHEN and CDR2 as SYDVKM. DNA for the CDR3: TGTGCCAGCAGTTTCTCTAGCGGGAGGAACAATGAGCAGTTCTTC. It encodes CASSFSSGRNNEQFF. Looking up the rest from reference TRBV28 and TRBJ2-1 gives the full variable domain: DVKVTQSSRYLVKRTGEKVFLECVQDMDHENMFWYRQDPGLGLRLIYFSYDVKMKEKGDIPEGYSVSREKKERFSLILESASTNQTSMYLCASSFSSGRNNEQFFGPGTRLTVL.

The chain recombines TRBV15 with TRBJ2-5; 7 bases map to TRBD2. Trimming removed 5 bases from V and 1 base from J; junction bases left unmatched: 4. This CDR3 comprises 14 residues. The germline CDR1 and CDR2 sequences are LNHNV and YYDKDF (reference sequence). As DNA, the CDR3 is TGTGCCACCAGCGGAGGGACTATCCAAGAGACCCAGTACTTC. This encodes CATSGGTIQETQYF.

The V and J genes are TRBV5-5 and TRBJ1-6; D remains unclear. Trimming took off 7 bases at V and 8 bases at J, with 10 bases between the two ends. The CDR3 loop spans 12 amino acids. Germline V gene data show CDR1 as SGHKS and CDR2 as YYEKEE (reference sequence). CDR3 protein: CASAARDSPLHF. The DNA of the CDR3 is TGTGCCAGCGCGGCGCGGGATTCACCCCTCCACTTT.

V is TRBV25-1 and J is TRBJ1-4; 9 bases are a match to TRBD1. V gave up 1 base and J gave up 4 bases; unmatched junction bases: 4. Germline V gene data show CDR1 as MGHDK and CDR2 as SYGVNS. The CDR3 consists of 16 residues. CDR3 loop: CASSEFLGQGNEKLFF. CDR3 in DNA: TGTGCCAGCAGTGAATTTTTGGGACAGGGTAATGAAAAACTGTTTTTT.

The chain links TRBV6-2 or TRBV6-3 to TRBJ2-1; weak D call: TRBD2 (6 bases). V was clipped by 5 bases and J by 4 bases, with 15 bases between them. In germline, CDR1 is MNHEY, CDR2 SVGEGT. The CDR3 sequence is 15 residues long. CDR3 in amino acids: CASSQPGEGYNEQFF. In DNA form, the CDR3 reads TGTGCCAGCAGTCAGCCGGGAGAAGGTTACAATGAGCAGTTCTTC.

The chain is built from TRBV24-1 and TRBJ2-3, with D possibly being TRBD2 (6 bases). Trimming took off 4 bases at V and 2 bases at J, with 15 bases between the two ends. This CDR3 contains 16 residues. The germline V gene has CDR1 KGHDR and CDR2 SFDVKD. DNA for the CDR3: TGTGCCACCAGTGACCCGGGACTCTTCGACACAGATACGCAGTATTTT. Translation gives CATSDPGLFDTDTQYF.

CDR3 region: CASRETGGGTNEKLFF. The CDR3 region has the DNA TGTGCCAGCAGGGAAACAGGGGGAGGAACTAATGAAAAACTGTTTTTT. V and J are TRBV6-1 and TRBJ1-4; TRBD1 matches 8 bases. Unmatched junction bases numbered 7, after V lost 6 bases and J lost 1 base. This CDR3 comprises 16 residues. From germline, CDR1 is MNHNS and CDR2 SASEGT.

In its sample, this clone was seen a few times. This chain uses TRBV29-1 with TRBJ2-7; maybe TRBD2 (6 bases). The germline V and J ends were trimmed by 7 bases and 6 bases, with 16 bases remaining between them. Germline lookup yields CDR1 SQVTM and CDR2 ANQGSEA. The CDR3 contains 12 residues. The CDR3 here is CSGRGIYGEQYF. For the CDR3, the DNA is TGCAGCGGCCGCGGGATTTACGGCGAGCAGTACTTC.

This chain links TRBV5-1 with TRBJ2-1; TRBD2 matches at 9 bases. After removal of 4 bases from V and 5 bases from J, the junction contained 7 bases not matched to a gene. This CDR3 spans 15 amino acids. In germline, CDR1 is SGHRS, CDR2 YFSETQ. This chain's CDR3 is CASSPGTSRDNEQFF. Written as DNA, the CDR3 is TGCGCCAGCAGCCCCGGGACTAGCAGAGACAATGAGCAGTTCTTC. Based on the CDR3 plus reference TRBV5-1 and TRBJ2-1, the full variable domain is KAGVTQTPRYLIKTRGQQVTLSCSPISGHRSVSWYQQTPGQGLQFLFEYFSETQRNKGNFPGRFSGRQFSNSRSEMNVSTLELGDSALYLCASSPGTSRDNEQFFGPGTRLTVL.

The chain joins TRBV19 to TRBJ1-2; TRBD1 matches at 8 bases. Germline V gene lookup returns CDR1 LNHDA and CDR2 SQIVND (reference sequence). This CDR3 comprises 14 residues. V was pared by 6 bases and J by 3 bases, with 6 bases of the junction left unmatched. The CDR3 region has the DNA TGTGCCAGTAGGATTACACAGGGGGACTATGGCTACACCTTC. Translation: CASRITQGDYGYTF.

This rearrangement joins TRBV7-9 to TRBJ1-1, with TRBD1 as a possible D gene (6 bases). Germline V lookup: CDR1 SEHNR, CDR2 FQNEAQ (reference sequence). CDR3 length equals 16 residues. V lost 1 base and J lost 0, with 12 bases in between. The CDR3 here is CASSLGTTGLNTEAFF. CDR3 in DNA: TGTGCCAGCAGCTTAGGAACCACAGGGCTGAACACTGAAGCTTTCTTT.

In its sample, this clone was seen a few times. The chain links TRBV5-1 to TRBJ2-7, with 11 bases identical to TRBD1. CDR3 length: 14 residues. Germline CDR1 reads SGHRS; CDR2 reads YFSETQ. Trimming at V came to 4 bases and at J to 2 bases, leaving 2 bases not matched to a gene. CDR3 residues: CASSPGQGAYEQYF. The CDR3 DNA sequence: TGCGCCAGCAGCCCGGGACAGGGGGCCTACGAGCAGTACTTC.

This clone turned up a few times. The chain recombines TRBV7-8 with TRBJ2-7, with D maybe TRBD1 (6 bases). The CDR3 sequence is 15 residues long. V lost 2 bases and J 6 bases, leaving 17 bases between the germline ends. Germline V gene data show CDR1 as SGHVS and CDR2 as FQNEAQ. This CDR3 is CASSLTSTGSGEQYF. As DNA, the CDR3 is TGTGCCAGCAGCTTAACGTCCACAGGGTCGGGCGAGCAGTACTTC. The full variable domain, with the rest looked up from reference TRBV7-8 and TRBJ2-7, is GAGVSQSPRYKVAKRGQDVALRCDPISGHVSLFWYQQALGQGPEFLTYFQNEAQLDKSGLPSDRFFAERPEGSVSTLKIQRTQQEDSAVYLCASSLTSTGSGEQYFGPGTRLTVT.

V and J are TRBV23-1 and TRBJ2-6, with 11 bases aligning to TRBD2. TRBV23-1 is labeled an ORF, and its function is uncertain. V trimming: 4 bases; J trimming: 6 bases; junction bases outside the gene matches: 8. The CDR3 runs 17 residues. Here the CDR3 reads CASSPTSGSFVANVLTF. CDR3 DNA: TGCGCCAGCAGTCCTACTAGCGGGAGTTTCGTGGCCAACGTCCTGACTTTC.

This clone was seen just once. One end of the junction varies from germline; a read error may be responsible. The chain carries TRBV2 and TRBJ1-1; 9 bases map to TRBD1. The CDR3 contains 16 residues. Germline V gene sequence: CDR1 SNHLY, CDR2 FYNNEI. The CDR3 DNA reads as TGTGCCAGCAGTGGCACTCATGGACAGGGGAACCCTGAAGCTTTCTTT. It encodes CASSGTHGQGNPEAFF.

The chain carries TRBV6-2 or TRBV6-3 and TRBJ1-4; the match to TRBD1 covers 10 bases. The V gene's germline CDR1 is MNHEY and CDR2 SVGEGT. This CDR3 has 14 amino acids. Unmatched junction bases numbered 7, after V lost 5 bases and J lost 10 bases. The chain's CDR3 is CASSEGQGFGKLFF. The CDR3 DNA reads as TGTGCCAGCAGTGAGGGACAGGGGTTCGGAAAACTGTTTTTT.

This chain joins TRBV9 and TRBJ2-5; TRBD2 matches 10 bases. This CDR3 is 16 amino acids long. Germline V gene lookup returns CDR1 SGDLS and CDR2 YYNGEE. The V segment lost 4 bases and the J segment 5 bases; nucleotides outside the gene matches: 11. The CDR3 region has the DNA TGTGCCAGCAGCCCCTACGTCCTAGCGGGAGTGGAGACCCAGTACTTC. The encoded protein is CASSPYVLAGVETQYF. The full variable domain, completed using reference TRBV9 and TRBJ2-5, is DSGVTQTPKHLITATGQRVTLRCSPRSGDLSVYWYQQSLDQGLQFLIQYYNGEERAKGNILERFSAQQFPDLHSELNLSSLELGDSALYFCASSPYVLAGVETQYFGPGTRLLVL.

The rearrangement joins TRBV4-1 to TRBJ2-7, with 7 bases aligning to TRBD2. CDR1 and CDR2 (germline): MGHRA, YSYEKL. The V gene end was trimmed by 0 bases and the J gene end by 3 bases; junction bases not matched to a gene: 5. The CDR3 is 15 residues long. The CDR3 loop reads CASSQERGRFYEQYF. CDR3 DNA: TGCGCCAGCAGCCAAGAACGCGGGAGATTCTACGAGCAGTACTTC.

The rearrangement joins TRBV28 to TRBJ2-3; weak D call: TRBD1 (8 bases). Trimming took 5 bases from V and 8 from J, leaving 38 bases between them. The CDR3 covers 21 residues. CDR1 and CDR2 from the germline V gene are MDHEN and SYDVKM. The CDR3 nucleotides read TGTGCCAGCAGTGTCCTACCAGGGGGCGCGCCGGACGAGCGGGGTTACGGTACGCAGTATTTT. Amino acid sequence: CASSVLPGGAPDERGYGTQYF.

This rearrangement joins TRBV7-8 to TRBJ2-1; no clear D gene. The CDR3 runs 14 residues. Trimming removed 1 base from V and 3 bases from J, with 7 bases in between. In germline, CDR1 is SGHVS, CDR2 FQNEAQ. The chain's CDR3 is CASSLGRIYNEQFF. Here the CDR3 DNA reads TGTGCCAGCAGCTTAGGGCGGATCTACAATGAGCAGTTCTTC.

The chain has TRBV11-2 and TRBJ2-3; D not certain. The CDR3 totals 14 residues. Trimming took off 1 base at V and 4 bases at J, with 9 bases between the two ends. Germline-derived CDR1 and CDR2 are SGHAT and FQNNGV. For the CDR3, the DNA is TGTGCCAGCAGCTTAGCTAGTTCGGCAGATACGCAGTATTTT. Its translation: CASSLASSADTQYF.

The chain has TRBV30 and TRBJ2-1, with no clear D. There are 14 residues in the CDR3. Per germline, CDR1 GTSNPN and CDR2 SVGIG (reference sequence). Trimming stripped 1 base from V and 2 bases from J, with 9 bases between. CDR3 sequence: CAWSARSPYNEQFF. For the CDR3, the DNA is TGTGCCTGGAGTGCGAGGAGCCCCTACAATGAGCAGTTCTTC.